This is a list of T cell receptor beta chains from one sample in a study of beta chain features in type 1 diabetes. Measured with immunoSEQ multiplex PCR; TCRdb has only the in-frame clones, and not every one. The sample yields hundreds of thousands of clones, roughly 13% seen once. What was sequenced was naive CD4+ T cells from blood. The receptors shown here come from a man aged 18 to 30 with type 1 diabetes. CDR3s include the opening cysteine and the closing phenylalanine or tryptophan. D genes are given only for firm matches. Where a row states a size, it is once, few, many or the class of an expanded clone; other rows omit it.

d_call	j_call	clone_size	v_call	cdr3_nt	cdr3_aa
NA	TRBJ1-1	few	TRBV30	TGTGCCTGGAGAAGACAGACGAACACTGAAGCTTTCTTT	CAWRRQTNTEAFF
NA	TRBJ2-1	NA	TRBV7-2	TGTGCCAGCAGCTCGGTATACAATGAGCAGTTCTTC	CASSSVYNEQFF
NA	TRBJ2-2	few	TRBV30	TGTGCCTGGAGTGTTTGGGGGGAATCCACCGGGGAGCTGTTTTTT	CAWSVWGESTGELFF
TRBD1	TRBJ1-6	few	TRBV28	TGTGCCAGCAGTCCCGGACAGGGTAACGATTCACCCCTCCACTTT	CASSPGQGNDSPLHF
TRBD1	TRBJ2-1	NA	TRBV29-1	TGCAGCGTGCGAGGACAGGGCGAGAGCTCCTACAATGAGCAGTTCTTC	CSVRGQGESSYNEQFF
TRBD2	TRBJ2-3	few	TRBV2	TGTGCCAGCAGTGAAATCGAGCGGGAGGCGGGGTATTTT	CASSEIEREAGYF
TRBD1	TRBJ2-5	NA	TRBV7-2	TGTGCCAGCAGCCCGAATTTGGGACAGGGGAGGCAGACCCAGTACTTC	CASSPNLGQGRQTQYF
NA	TRBJ1-6	few	TRBV11-1	TGTGCCAGCAGCTTAGTACTACCGGGCCCTTCGGGTTCACCCCTCCACTTT	CASSLVLPGPSGSPLHF
NA	TRBJ2-7	NA	TRBV30	TGTGCCTGGAGTCGTGTGGGCGGTTACGAGCAGTACTTC	CAWSRVGGYEQYF
NA	TRBJ1-6	few	TRBV25-1	TGTGCCAGCAGTGCCCCGGGGCATTCACCCCTCCACTTT	CASSAPGHSPLHF
NA	TRBJ2-7	NA	TRBV6-5	TGTGCCAGCAGTTTCGGAACCTCCTACGAGCAGTACTTC	CASSFGTSYEQYF
TRBD1	TRBJ2-7	NA	TRBV7-9	TGTGCCAGCAGCACAGTTCAGGGGGCGAATATCTACGAGCAGTACTTC	CASSTVQGANIYEQYF
NA	TRBJ1-2	few	TRBV7-9	TGTGCCAGCAGCTCCCGGGACCCCGATCACTATGGCTACACCTTC	CASSSRDPDHYGYTF
NA	TRBJ1-1	few	TRBV19	TGTGCCAGTAGAGAGCAGCTGATGAACACTGAAGCTTTCTTT	CASREQLMNTEAFF
NA	TRBJ2-7	few	TRBV4-3	TGCGCCAGCAGCCAAGATTTCGAGGGCCCCAGCTCCTACGAGCAGTACTTC	CASSQDFEGPSSYEQYF
NA	TRBJ2-1	few	TRBV7-2	TGTGCCAGCAGCTTAGAGGATTCGCCCTACAATGAGCAGTTCTTC	CASSLEDSPYNEQFF
NA	TRBJ2-5	few	TRBV5-4	TGTGCCAGCAGCTTGGTCGTCACAGGGAGGGAGGAGACCCAGTACTTC	CASSLVVTGREETQYF
NA	TRBJ2-3	few	TRBV9	TGTGCCAGCAGCACTGCGAACCTGGATACGCAGTATTTT	CASSTANLDTQYF
TRBD2	TRBJ2-3	few	TRBV4-2	TGTGCCAGCAGCCAAATAGCGGGAACAGATACGCAGTATTTT	CASSQIAGTDTQYF
TRBD1	TRBJ2-1	NA	TRBV7-2	TGTGCCAGCAGCTTAGGACAGGGCTCTAATGAGCAGTTCTTC	CASSLGQGSNEQFF
NA	TRBJ1-2	NA	TRBV7-2	TGTGCCAGCAGCTTAGGTGTAGGGATTAACTATGGCTACACCTTC	CASSLGVGINYGYTF
NA	TRBJ2-2	NA	TRBV5-8	TGTGCCAGCAGCTCCCTGACAGGGAACACCGGGGAGCTGTTTTTT	CASSSLTGNTGELFF
TRBD2	TRBJ2-1	few	TRBV7-9	TGTGCCAGCAGCTTAACGGGAGGGGATAATGAGCAGTTCTTC	CASSLTGGDNEQFF
NA	TRBJ2-7	few	TRBV11-2	TGTGCCAGCAGCCCCGGCCAGGGATCCTACGAGCAGTACTTC	CASSPGQGSYEQYF
TRBD2	TRBJ2-7	NA	TRBV6-5	TGTGCCAGCAGTTACTCCGGGACTAGGTACGAGCAGTACTTC	CASSYSGTRYEQYF
TRBD1	TRBJ1-3	NA	TRBV25-1	TGTGCCAGCAGTGGGACAGGGCTGGGCACCATATATTTT	CASSGTGLGTIYF
NA	TRBJ2-7	few	TRBV21-1	TGTGCCAGCAGCACCAGCGGAGCGGTACTCTACGAGCAGTACTTC	CASSTSGAVLYEQYF
TRBD1	TRBJ2-5	few	TRBV11-3	TGTGCCAGCAGCTTTACGACAGGGAGCCAAGAGACCCAGTACTTC	CASSFTTGSQETQYF
TRBD1	TRBJ2-5	NA	TRBV29-1	TGCAGCGCCAAGACAGGGTTGGAGACCCAGTACTTC	CSAKTGLETQYF
TRBD1	TRBJ2-7	few	TRBV29-1	TGCAGCGCAAGGGACAGTGAGAGTAGCTCCTACGAGCAGTACTTC	CSARDSESSSYEQYF
NA	TRBJ1-4	few	TRBV7-9	TGTGCCAGCAGATCAGGGGTCGGAGAAAAACTGTTTTTT	CASRSGVGEKLFF
NA	TRBJ2-7	NA	TRBV5-1	TGCGCCAGCAGCTTGGGTGGAAGCTCCTACGAGCAGTACTTC	CASSLGGSSYEQYF
TRBD1	TRBJ1-5	NA	TRBV2	TGTGCCAGCAGTGTTACAGGGGGCCATCAGCCCCAGCATTTT	CASSVTGGHQPQHF
NA	TRBJ1-2	few	TRBV15	TGTGCCGCGGGCCAGGGCAACGGCTACACCTTC	CAAGQGNGYTF
NA	TRBJ1-5	NA	TRBV5-8	TGTGCCAGCAGCTTCATCAGGGTACGGCAGCCCCAGCATTTT	CASSFIRVRQPQHF
TRBD1	TRBJ1-1	few	TRBV7-2	TGTGCCAGCAGCTTTGCAGGGGGCACTGAAGCTTTCTTT	CASSFAGGTEAFF
NA	TRBJ1-1	NA	TRBV9	TGTGCCAGCAGCGTAGTTGGGATTGGGGGAACTGAAGCTTTCTTT	CASSVVGIGGTEAFF
NA	TRBJ1-2	NA	TRBV9	TGTGCCAGCAGCGGGGCAGGGTGGGACTATGGCTACACCTTC	CASSGAGWDYGYTF
TRBD1	TRBJ2-7	NA	TRBV29-1	TGCAGCGTTGAAGAAGGACAGGGGGCGTACGAGCAGTACTTC	CSVEEGQGAYEQYF